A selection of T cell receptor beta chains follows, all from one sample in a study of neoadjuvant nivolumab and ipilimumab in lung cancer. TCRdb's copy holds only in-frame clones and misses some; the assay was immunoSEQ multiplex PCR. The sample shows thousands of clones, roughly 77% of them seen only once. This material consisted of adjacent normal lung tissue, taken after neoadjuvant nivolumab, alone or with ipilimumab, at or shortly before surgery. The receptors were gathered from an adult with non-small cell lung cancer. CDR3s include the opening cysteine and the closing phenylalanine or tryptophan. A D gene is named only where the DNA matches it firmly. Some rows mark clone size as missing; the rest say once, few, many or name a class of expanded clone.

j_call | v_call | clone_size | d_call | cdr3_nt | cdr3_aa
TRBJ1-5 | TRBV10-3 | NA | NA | TGTGCCATCAGTGAGGATAAGGGGAATCAGCCCCAGCATTTT | CAISEDKGNQPQHF
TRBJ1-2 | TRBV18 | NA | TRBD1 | TGTGCCAGCTCACCAAACTTACTTGACAGGGATGTGAGCGGCTACACCTTC | CASSPNLLDRDVSGYTF
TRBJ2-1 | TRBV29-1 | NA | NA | TGCAGCGTTGAAGGATGGGGAAATGGCCCGCGGTCCTACAATGAGCAGTTCTTC | CSVEGWGNGPRSYNEQFF
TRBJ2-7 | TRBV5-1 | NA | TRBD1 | TGCGCCAGCAGCTTGAGGACAGGGGGGCCCTACGAGCAGTACTTC | CASSLRTGGPYEQYF
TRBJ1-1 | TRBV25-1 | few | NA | TGTGCCAGCAGTGAGGGGGGGCCCACTGAAGCTTTCTTT | CASSEGGPTEAFF
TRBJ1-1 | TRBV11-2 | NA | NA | TGTGCCAGCAGTTTTAGCGGCCACACTGAAGCTTTCTTT | CASSFSGHTEAFF
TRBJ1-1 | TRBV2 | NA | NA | TGTGCCAGCAGCGAAATGGGTCTTACTGTGAACACTGAAGCTTTCTTT | CASSEMGLTVNTEAFF
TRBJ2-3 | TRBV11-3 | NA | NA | TGTGCCAGCAGCTTAGATACCGGTGCTAGCACAGATACGCAGTATTTT | CASSLDTGASTDTQYF
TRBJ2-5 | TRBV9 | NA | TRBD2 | TGTGCCAGCAGCGGAAGCGGGGGGCAAGAGACCCAGTACTTC | CASSGSGGQETQYF
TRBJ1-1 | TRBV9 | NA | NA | TGTGCCAGCAGCGTAGGGGGTGGCGGGACTGAAGCTTTCTTT | CASSVGGGGTEAFF
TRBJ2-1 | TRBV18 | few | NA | TGTGCCAGCTCACCTCGATTTGAGCAGTTCTTC | CASSPRFEQFF
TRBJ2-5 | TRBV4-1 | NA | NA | TGCGCCAGCAGCCAAGTTTCGGAGGGACCGCAAGAGACCCAGTACTTC | CASSQVSEGPQETQYF
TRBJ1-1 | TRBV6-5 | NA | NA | TGTGCCAGCAGCCTCAGGGGACCCACTGAAGCTTTCTTT | CASSLRGPTEAFF
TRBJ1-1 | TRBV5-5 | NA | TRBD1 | TGTGCCAGCAGCCCGAGACAGGGGGAGGGAACTGAAGCTTTCTTT | CASSPRQGEGTEAFF
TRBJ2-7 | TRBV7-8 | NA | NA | TGTGCCAGCAGCTTAGCGGCGGGGGACAGGCCCTACGAGCAGTACTTC | CASSLAAGDRPYEQYF
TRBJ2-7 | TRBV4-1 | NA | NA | TGCGCCAGCAGCCAAGATCTTACAGGGCTCGTTTACGAGCAGTACTTC | CASSQDLTGLVYEQYF
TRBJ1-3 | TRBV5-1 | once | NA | TGCGCCAGCAGCTTAAAGGTCGGGGGCTCTGGAAACACCATATATTTT | CASSLKVGGSGNTIYF
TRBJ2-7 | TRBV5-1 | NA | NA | TGCGCCAGCAGCCGAGGGGACGGATCACCTCTCGAGCAGTACTTC | CASSRGDGSPLEQYF
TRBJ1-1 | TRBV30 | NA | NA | TGTGCCTGGAGCGTAGGGGGTCTTGAAGCTTTCTTT | CAWSVGGLEAFF
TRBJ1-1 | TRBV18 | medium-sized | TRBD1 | TGTGCCAGCTCACAGGGGGCGAACACTGAAGCTTTCTTT | CASSQGANTEAFF
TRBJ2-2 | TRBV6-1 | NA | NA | TGTGCCAGCATTTCTGGAGGGCCAAACACCGGGGAGCTGTTTTTT | CASISGGPNTGELFF
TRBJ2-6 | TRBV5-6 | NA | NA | TGTGCCAGCAGCTTGGAACGATCTGGGGCCAACGTCCTGACTTTC | CASSLERSGANVLTF
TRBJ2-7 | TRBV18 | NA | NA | TGTGCCAGCTCACCTGACCAACAGAACTACGAGCAGTACTTC | CASSPDQQNYEQYF
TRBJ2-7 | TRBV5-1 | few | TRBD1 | TGCGCCAGCAGCAGACAGGGGGCGGTCGAGCAGTACTTC | CASSRQGAVEQYF
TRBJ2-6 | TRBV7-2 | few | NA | TGTGCCAGCAGCTTAGAAGGTACTGGGGCCAACGTCCTGACTTTC | CASSLEGTGANVLTF
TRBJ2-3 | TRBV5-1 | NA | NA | TGCGCCAGCAGCTTCGGGGGCACAGATACGCAGTATTTT | CASSFGGTDTQYF
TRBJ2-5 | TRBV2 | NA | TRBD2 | TGTGCCAGCAGTGAATCCGGACTAGCGGGGGGCGAGACCCAGTACTTC | CASSESGLAGGETQYF
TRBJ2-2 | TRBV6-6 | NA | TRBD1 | TGTGCCAGCAGGCGGGACAGGGGAACCGGGGAGCTGTTTTTT | CASRRDRGTGELFF
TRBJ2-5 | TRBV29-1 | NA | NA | TGCAGCGTTTTGCGGGAGACCCAGTACTTC | CSVLRETQYF